Below, 12 T cell receptor beta chains from the same sample are listed, as sequenced in a study of cytomegalovirus exposure and HLA in healthy donors. 13 Jbeta primers and 60 Vbeta primers were used for the PCR. Method: immunoSEQ multiplex PCR; TCRdb's copy keeps in-frame clones and lacks some. The profile shows about 120,000 clones, roughly 80% of them singletons. The sample was PBMCs. All receptors derive from a female donor in good health and CMV-seronegative.

This rearrangement joins TRBV7-2 to TRBJ2-3; D not resolved. The germline gives CDR1 SGHTA, CDR2 FQGNSA. This CDR3 region has 14 residues. V lost 5 bases and J lost 2, with 11 bases in between. CDR3 nucleotide sequence: TGTGCCAGCAGCCGCTCCCACTACACAGATACGCAGTATTTT. This encodes CASSRSHYTDTQYF.

The chain carries TRBV7-9 and TRBJ2-1; 11 bases are shared with TRBD2. The CDR3 is made up of 17 amino acids. Trimming took 4 bases from V and 4 from J; bases not matched to a gene: 9. Germline V gene data show CDR1 as SEHNR and CDR2 as FQNEAQ (reference sequence). The CDR3 reads CASSSLAGGPFYNEQFF. DNA of the CDR3: TGTGCCAGCAGCTCCTTAGCGGGAGGGCCGTTTTACAATGAGCAGTTCTTC.

The chain carries TRBV11-2 and TRBJ2-5; maybe TRBD2 (6 bases). In germline, CDR1 is SGHAT, CDR2 FQNNGV. V gave up 3 bases and J gave up 2 bases, with 7 bases separating them. The CDR3 is 13 residues long. The CDR3 here is CASSLGLQETQYF. The CDR3 DNA is TGTGCCAGCAGCTTGGGACTTCAAGAGACCCAGTACTTC.

J is TRBJ1-1 and V is TRBV28; no clear D. Germline V gives CDR1 MDHEN, CDR2 SYDVKM. The CDR3 is 13 residues long. V lost 3 bases, J lost 7 bases, and 12 bases lay in between. CDR3 sequence reads: CASSFPHKSEAFF. Written as DNA, the CDR3 is TGTGCCAGCAGTTTTCCCCATAAGAGTGAAGCTTTCTTT.

This clone was recorded a few times. The V and J genes are TRBV28 and TRBJ2-7; TRBD1 aligns across 9 bases. Germline loops: CDR1 MDHEN, CDR2 SYDVKM. The V and J ends lost 6 bases and 3 bases, in that order; junction bases with no gene match: 6. This CDR3 contains 14 residues. This CDR3 is CASRADRGIYEQYF. CDR3 coding DNA: TGTGCCAGCAGAGCGGACAGGGGCATCTACGAGCAGTACTTC.

To note about this clone: The CDR3 does not close with the conserved phenylalanine or tryptophan, likely indicating a read error. Because the CDR3's place on the DNA is in doubt, the DNA is left out and the CDR3 is given as listed by TCRdb. This sequence joins TRBV23-1 and TRBJ1-3; whether TRBD1, the table's D call, matches the DNA was not checked. TRBV23-1 is an ORF, and what it does is uncertain. Both ends counted, the CDR3 spans 15 residues. CDR3 residues: CAGSRLKRGTGGKRN.

This clone was picked up one time. The CDR3 reads CASATSFQETQYF. The CDR3 bases are TGCGCCAGCGCGACTAGCTTCCAAGAGACCCAGTACTTC. V and J are TRBV4-1 and TRBJ2-5, with TRBD2 matching over 7 bases. Germline loops: CDR1 MGHRA, CDR2 YSYEKL. Trimming took 8 bases from V and 1 from J; bases not matched to a gene: 4. The CDR3 is 13 amino acids.

This clone was recorded only once. The V call is TRBV7-8, the J call TRBJ2-7, with 7 bases fitting TRBD1. The ends lost 3 bases at V and 2 bases at J; junction bases unmatched: 7. Germline V gives CDR1 SGHVS, CDR2 FQNEAQ. The CDR3 is made up of 15 amino acids. The CDR3: CASSFRRDRPYEQYF. The CDR3 nucleotides are TGTGCCAGCAGCTTCCGCCGGGACAGACCCTACGAGCAGTACTTC. Full variable domain (outside the CDR3, taken from reference TRBV7-8 and TRBJ2-7): GAGVSQSPRYKVAKRGQDVALRCDPISGHVSLFWYQQALGQGPEFLTYFQNEAQLDKSGLPSDRFFAERPEGSVSTLKIQRTQQEDSAVYLCASSFRRDRPYEQYFGPGTRLTVT.

The chain is built from TRBV19 and TRBJ2-1, with TRBD2 identical over 7 bases. The CDR3 is 14 residues long. J was trimmed by 4 bases and V by 6 bases; bases with no gene match: 6. Per germline, CDR1 LNHDA and CDR2 SQIVND (reference sequence). The CDR3 reads CASRWTSRYNEQFF. CDR3 coding DNA: TGTGCCAGTAGGTGGACTAGTCGGTACAATGAGCAGTTCTTC. The full variable domain, in which reference TRBV19 and TRBJ2-1 provide the parts outside the CDR3, is DGGITQSPKYLFRKEGQNVTLSCEQNLNHDAMYWYRQDPGQGLRLIYYSQIVNDFQKGDIAEGYSVSREKKESFPLTVTSAQKNPTAFYLCASRWTSRYNEQFFGPGTRLTVL.

There are a few counts of this clone. The chain has TRBV9 and TRBJ1-6; D call uncertain. CDR3 length equals 12 residues. Trimming removed 2 bases at V and 14 bases at J, with 11 bases between. Germline CDR1 reads SGDLS; CDR2 reads YYNGEE. CDR3 nucleotide sequence: TGTGCCAGCAGCGTCGAGGAGGGTACCCTCCACTTT. It codes for CASSVEEGTLHF.

The J gene is TRBJ2-5, the V gene TRBV9; no clear D. Germline V gene sequence: CDR1 SGDLS, CDR2 YYNGEE. This CDR3 spans 13 amino acids. V was clipped by 3 bases and J by 2 bases, with 8 bases between them. The chain's CDR3 is CASSDRSQETQYF. The CDR3 DNA follows: TGTGCCAGCAGCGACAGATCTCAAGAGACCCAGTACTTC.

The chain has TRBV28 and TRBJ1-1; 8 bases line up with TRBD1. This CDR3 is 15 amino acids long. V trimming: 2 bases; J trimming: 6 bases; junction bases outside the gene matches: 8. Germline V gene data show CDR1 as MDHEN and CDR2 as SYDVKM. CDR3 nucleotides: TGTGCCAGCAGTTTACCCGGGACAGGAGGCTCTGAAGCTTTCTTT. It is translated as CASSLPGTGGSEAFF.